At least ten counts were recorded for the clone carrying this T cell receptor (beta chain). The second PCR ran roughly 6 to 11 cycles with a sample-barcoded 5' primer and J-beta primers. TCRdb fed the 5' RACE reads into MiXCR, producing one record per CDR3 protein. This sample carries hundreds of thousands of distinct CDR3 sequences, about 32% of them seen once, and the ten largest clones take 15%. This CDR3 region has 13 residues. Germline CDR1 is SGHRS and CDR2 is YFSETQ. Losses at the gene ends were 2 bases for V and 10 bases for J; bases not matched to a gene: 5. The data were taken from a study of blood T cells in healthy people across ages.

V gene TRBV5-1 combines with J gene TRBJ1-2, with 10 bases identical to TRBD1. This TCR was recovered from a woman over 75 in good health. The sample was blood. The CDR3 bases are TGCGCCAGCAGCTTAGGACAGGGGGAGGCCTACACCTTC. This translates into CASSLGQGEAYTF.